This T cell receptor (beta chain) emerged from a study of blood T cell repertoires in COVID-19. V trimming: 4 bases; J trimming: 4 bases; junction bases outside the gene matches: 12. Germline lookup yields CDR1 SQVTM and CDR2 ANQGSEA. This CDR3 comprises 16 residues. Original data processing: Amplified reference gene primers provided the basis for estimating nucleated cell counts. The repertoire was sequenced with immunoSEQ multiplex PCR; TCRdb's copy has only in-frame clones and lacks some. V, J and clone size are those of that table, while D and trimming were read from the DNA. Among 300,000 to 400,000 clones listed, 87% were seen once.

The source is a woman aged 60 to 75 with COVID-19, enrolled during active disease. Sequencing was performed on peripheral blood. The gene calls are TRBV29-1 and TRBJ2-5, with TRBD2 identical over 10 bases. The CDR3 DNA sequence: TGCAGCGTTGTAGGGGTAGGAGCGGGGGGGCGAGAGACCCAGTACTTC. Translated: CSVVGVGAGGRETQYF.